These T cell receptor beta chains were read from a single sample in a study of blood T cells in healthy people across ages. Via MiXCR, TCRdb re-called the 5' RACE reads, giving one row per CDR3 protein. The data show about 1,400,000 distinct CDR3 sequences, approximately 40% seen once. Sequenced sample: blood. The origin of the receptors is a woman under 30 in good health. CDR3s include the opening cysteine and the closing phenylalanine or tryptophan. A D gene is named only where the DNA matches it firmly. Size tells how often a clone was seen (once, few, many) or the class of an expanded clone, and some rows leave it out.

abundance	d_gene	v_gene	j_gene	CDR3nt	CDR3aa
many	-	TRBV20-1	TRBJ2-3	TGCAGCCTCCCGGGAAGTGAGGGGGGTACAGATACGCAGTATTTT	CSLPGSEGGTDTQYF
few	-	TRBV6-2/TRBV6-3	TRBJ2-3	TGTGCCAGCATAAAGGGGGTAGGGATTCAAGATACGCAGTATTTT	CASIKGVGIQDTQYF
-	-	TRBV6-5	TRBJ2-3	TGTGCCAGCAGTTACGGGCAGTTCACAGATACGCAGTATTTT	CASSYGQFTDTQYF
-	-	TRBV4-1	TRBJ1-1	TGCGCCAGCAGCCAAGATAGGGGTGGGCAGAAAGCTTTCTTT	CASSQDRGGQKAFF
-	TRBD2	TRBV7-9	TRBJ2-5	TGTGCCAGCAGCCTATGGACTAGCGGGATGGGAGGAGAGACCCAGTACTTC	CASSLWTSGMGGETQYF
-	TRBD2	TRBV20-1	TRBJ2-3	TGCAGTGCTAGAGGGCGGGGGAGAATGGGCACAGATACGCAGTATTTT	CSARGRGRMGTDTQYF
few	TRBD1	TRBV10-3	TRBJ2-1	TGTGCCGTCAAGCCTGGGACAGGGGAGGACGAGCAGTTCTTC	CAVKPGTGEDEQFF
-	-	TRBV2	TRBJ1-1	TGTGCCAGCAGTCCGGTTACAGCAGGGAAAGCTTTCTTT	CASSPVTAGKAFF
few	-	TRBV5-1	TRBJ2-7	TGCGCCAGCAGCCGGGCCGCAGCTATGAACGAGCAGTACTTC	CASSRAAAMNEQYF
few	-	TRBV2	TRBJ2-5	TGTGCCAGCAGTGATATGGGCGGGTCCGGTCGGACCCAGTACTTC	CASSDMGGSGRTQYF
once	-	TRBV12-3/TRBV12-4	TRBJ1-4	TGTGCCAGCAGCCCGTCTCGGGGGTGGAAACTGTTTTTT	CASSPSRGWKLFF
few	-	TRBV29-1	TRBJ2-7	TGCAGCGTTCTTTCGACTGGTGAGCAGTACTTC	CSVLSTGEQYF
-	-	TRBV15	TRBJ1-5	TGTGCCACCAGCAGTTGGGGGCAAGAAAATCAGCCCCAGCATTTT	CATSSWGQENQPQHF
-	TRBD2	TRBV12-3/TRBV12-4	TRBJ2-3	TGTGCCAGCAGCCTTAAGCGGGGGGGCTCAGATACGCAGTATTTT	CASSLKRGGSDTQYF
-	-	TRBV7-9	TRBJ2-7	TGTGCCAGCAGCTCAGAGGCGTCCTCCTACGAGCAGTACTTC	CASSSEASSYEQYF
-	TRBD1	TRBV4-2	TRBJ1-2	TGTGCCAGCAGCCAAGTAGGGACAGCCTATGGCTACACCTTC	CASSQVGTAYGYTF
-	TRBD2	TRBV6-1	TRBJ2-7	TGTGCCAGCAGAAGAGCGGGACTACTGTTCTCCTACGAGCAGTACTTC	CASRRAGLLFSYEQYF
-	-	TRBV25-1	TRBJ2-7	TGTGCCAGCAGTGAATATGGAAAGAGCTACGAGCAGTACTTC	CASSEYGKSYEQYF
-	TRBD2	TRBV20-1	TRBJ2-7	TGCAGTGCTCCAAACCTTGCTAGCGGGGGGGACCCCTACGAGCAGTACTTC	CSAPNLASGGDPYEQYF
-	-	TRBV7-2	TRBJ2-1	TGTGCCTGCAGCGTAGGGAGGAACAATGAGCAGTTCTTC	CACSVGRNNEQFF
few	TRBD2	TRBV12-3/TRBV12-4	TRBJ2-3	TGTGCCAGCAGTGTCGGGACTATGGGCCGCGATACGCAGTATTTT	CASSVGTMGRDTQYF
-	TRBD2	TRBV29-1	TRBJ2-1	TGCAGCGTTGTTGGGGCTAGCGGGACCAGAGTCACCTATGAGCAGTTCTTC	CSVVGASGTRVTYEQFF
-	TRBD1	TRBV18	TRBJ2-1	TGTGCCAGCTCACCAACAACAGGGGTCGGTGAGCAGTTCTTC	CASSPTTGVGEQFF